A selection of T cell receptor beta chains follows, all from one sample in a study of shared clonotypes between healthy human individuals. The protocol was immunoSEQ multiplex PCR, while the TCRdb copy is restricted to in-frame clones and leaves out a portion. This sample has some 1,600,000 clones, with approximately 98% found just once. The sample taken for sequencing was naive CD4+ T cells sorted from blood. These TCRs come from a man aged 30 to 45 in good health. Each CDR3 is given with its conserved first and last residue. A D gene is named only where the DNA matches it firmly. A clone size is listed for some rows: how often the clone was seen (once, few, many), or a class if it is expanded.

TRBJ1-1	TRBV15	NA	NA	CATSLQGSAEAFF	TGTGCCACCAGCTTACAGGGTTCTGCTGAAGCTTTCTTT
TRBJ2-3	TRBV5-1	NA	NA	CASSLGWASSTDTQYF	TGCGCCAGCAGCTTGGGCTGGGCCTCTAGCACAGATACGCAGTATTTT
TRBJ2-2	TRBV5-5	NA	NA	CASSLSKRRNTGELFF	TGTGCCAGCAGCTTAAGCAAGCGGAGGAACACCGGGGAGCTGTTTTTT
TRBJ2-5	TRBV10-2	NA	NA	CASSPLKETQYF	TGCGCCAGCAGCCCGTTAAAAGAGACCCAGTACTTC
TRBJ1-2	TRBV9	NA	NA	CASSMQGGYGYTF	TGTGCCAGCAGCATGCAGGGAGGCTATGGCTACACCTTC
TRBJ2-7	TRBV9	NA	NA	CASSERASSYEQYF	TGTGCCAGCAGCGAACGGGCAAGCTCCTACGAGCAGTACTTC
TRBJ1-2	TRBV6-5	once	TRBD1	CASSRRGTGDYGYTF	TGTGCCAGCAGCCGAAGGGGGACAGGGGACTATGGCTACACCTTC
TRBJ2-1	TRBV2	NA	NA	CASMKSRFNEQFF	TGTGCCAGTATGAAATCTAGGTTTAATGAGCAGTTCTTC
TRBJ1-5	TRBV9	NA	NA	CASSVALNQPQHF	TGTGCCAGCAGCGTAGCACTCAATCAGCCCCAGCATTTT
TRBJ2-7	TRBV10-3	NA	TRBD1	CAISAGTGVYEQYF	TGTGCCATCAGTGCCGGGACAGGGGTCTACGAGCAGTACTTC